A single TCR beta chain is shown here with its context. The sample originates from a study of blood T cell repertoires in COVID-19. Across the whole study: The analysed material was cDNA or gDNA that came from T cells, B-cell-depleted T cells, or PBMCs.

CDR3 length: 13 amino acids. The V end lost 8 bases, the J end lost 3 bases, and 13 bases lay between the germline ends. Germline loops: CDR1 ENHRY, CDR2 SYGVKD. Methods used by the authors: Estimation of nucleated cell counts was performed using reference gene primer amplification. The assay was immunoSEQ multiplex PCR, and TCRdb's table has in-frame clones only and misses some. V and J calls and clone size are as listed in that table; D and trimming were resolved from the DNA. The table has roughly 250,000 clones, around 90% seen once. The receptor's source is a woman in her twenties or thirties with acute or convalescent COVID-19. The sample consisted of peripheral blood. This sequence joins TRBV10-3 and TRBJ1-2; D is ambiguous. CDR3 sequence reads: CAISYSGDYGYTF. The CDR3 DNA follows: TGTGCCATCTCCTACTCAGGTGACTATGGCTACACCTTC.